These 19 T cell receptor beta chains were all obtained from the same sample, sequenced in a study of STAT3 mutations in large granular lymphocyte leukemia. Which antigens these TCRs recognize remains unknown. Profiled with immunoSEQ multiplex PCR; TCRdb holds only in-frame clones, not every one. The sample comprises some 9,100 clones, roughly nine tenths of which are singletons, and around three fifths rests with the top ten. Findings and limits, study-wide: Every T-LGLL patient had at least one immunodominant TCRbeta clonotype.

Input material: peripheral blood mononuclear cells. These receptors were taken from a man aged 60 to 69 with T-cell large granular lymphocyte leukemia. Some clones in this sample may be carry-over from other donors' samples.

This chain links TRBV7-2 with TRBJ2-4; D might be TRBD2 (6 bases). The CDR3 sequence is 16 residues long. V was trimmed by 5 bases and J by 6 bases, leaving 20 bases between them. Per the germline V gene, CDR1 is SGHTA and CDR2 is FQGNSA. The CDR3, as DNA: TGTGCCAGCAGCCTTCCCCCGGGAGTGGGAACAAACATTCAGTACTTC. Residues: CASSLPPGVGTNIQYF.

J is TRBJ1-2 and V is TRBV7-9, with D possibly TRBD1 on 6 matching bases. V was cut by 3 bases and J by 6 bases, with 11 bases left in between. CDR1 SEHNR and CDR2 FQNEAQ come from the germline V gene (reference sequence). CDR3 length: 13 amino acids. CDR3 sequence: CASSFGRGDGYTF. In nucleotides, the CDR3 is TGTGCCAGCAGCTTTGGCAGGGGAGATGGCTACACCTTC.

The chain joins TRBV7-9 to TRBJ2-7; D unclear. Per germline, CDR1 SEHNR and CDR2 FQNEAQ (reference sequence). With 2 bases removed from V and 5 bases from J, the gap between germline ends came to 16 bases. This CDR3 contains 15 residues. CDR3 protein: CASSLNAPSIHEQYF. The CDR3 DNA reads as TGTGCCAGCAGCTTAAATGCCCCTAGTATCCACGAGCAGTACTTC.

Written as DNA, the CDR3 is TGCGCCAGCAGCTTGGGGGACAATAATGAAAAACTGTTTTTT. Residues: CASSLGDNNEKLFF. The chain recombines TRBV5-1 with TRBJ1-4, with TRBD1 as a possible D gene (6 bases). Germline V gives CDR1 SGHRS, CDR2 YFSETQ. CDR3 length equals 14 residues. Trimming shortened V by 0 bases and J by 4 bases, and 7 bases separated the two germline ends. Filled out from reference TRBV5-1 and TRBJ1-4, the complete variable domain reads KAGVTQTPRYLIKTRGQQVTLSCSPISGHRSVSWYQQTPGQGLQFLFEYFSETQRNKGNFPGRFSGRQFSNSRSEMNVSTLELGDSALYLCASSLGDNNEKLFFGSGTQLSVL.

The chain employs TRBV6-5 and TRBJ1-2, with a possible D match to TRBD1 (5 bases). Trimming took 6 bases from V and 4 from J, leaving 18 bases between them. The germline V gene encodes CDR1 MNHEY and CDR2 SVGAGI. The CDR3 covers 15 residues. CDR3 loop: CASSSGRPDLYGYTF. CDR3 sequence (DNA): TGTGCCAGCAGCTCAGGGAGACCAGACCTCTATGGCTACACCTTC.

This clone was detected only a few times. J is TRBJ2-7 and V is TRBV27; 7 bases are shared with TRBD1. Trimming took 5 bases from V and 1 from J; bases not matched to a gene: 5. Germline values: CDR1 MNHEY, CDR2 SMNVEV (reference sequence). CDR3 size: 14 residues. The CDR3 DNA reads as TGTGCCAGCAGTGGACAGGATTCTTCCTACGAGCAGTACTTC. Translating gives CASSGQDSSYEQYF.

The CDR3 bases are TGTGCCAGTAGGGGACAGCTTAATGAAAAACTGTTTTTT. The encoded protein is CASRGQLNEKLFF. The rearrangement uses TRBV18 and TRBJ1-4, with 7 nucleotides matching TRBD1. There are 13 residues in the CDR3. Germline V lookup: CDR1 KGHSH, CDR2 LQKENI. V was pared by 9 bases and J by 4 bases, with 5 bases of the junction left unmatched. Drawing the rest from reference TRBV18 and TRBJ1-4, the complete variable domain is NAGVMQNPRHLVRRRGQEARLRCSPMKGHSHVYWYRQLPEEGLKFMVYLQKENIIDESGMPKERFSAEFPKEGPSILRIQQVVRGDSAAYFCASRGQLNEKLFFGSGTQLSVL.

Here the CDR3 DNA reads TGTGCCAGCTCAGCGGACGGGAACACTGAAGCTTTCTTT. It translates to CASSADGNTEAFF. This chain joins TRBV18 and TRBJ1-1; no clear D. The length of the CDR3 is 13 residues. CDR1 KGHSH and CDR2 LQKENI come from the germline V gene. The V end was cut by 5 bases, the J end by 1 base, with 8 bases between.

The V and J genes are TRBV9 and TRBJ2-3; the match to TRBD2 covers 15 bases. V gave up 4 bases and J gave up 6 bases; unmatched junction bases: 9. Germline loops: CDR1 SGDLS, CDR2 YYNGEE. The CDR3 loop spans 17 amino acids. CDR3 coding DNA: TGTGCCAGCAGCATACTGACGGGACTAGCGGGAGGTGATACGCAGTATTTT. Its protein is CASSILTGLAGGDTQYF.

The chain links TRBV29-1 to TRBJ2-5; 7 bases line up with TRBD2. V trimming: 6 bases; J trimming: 5 bases; junction bases outside the gene matches: 9. The CDR3 sequence is 13 residues long. The V gene's germline CDR1 is SQVTM and CDR2 ANQGSEA. The CDR3 nucleotides are TGCAGCGTCCTCCGCGGGAGCGGGGAGACCCAGTACTTC. Translated: CSVLRGSGETQYF.

The genes are TRBV13 and TRBJ2-7; TRBD2 agrees at 10 bases. V shed 0 bases, J shed 2 bases, and the junction held 4 bases outside the gene matches. There are 16 residues in the CDR3. Germline-derived CDR1 and CDR2 are PRHDT and FYEKMQ (reference sequence). In DNA, the CDR3 is TGTGCCAGCAGCTTAGGATGGACTAGCGGAACCTACGAGCAGTACTTC. Its protein is CASSLGWTSGTYEQYF. Full variable domain (remainder filled in from reference TRBV13 and TRBJ2-7): AAGVIQSPRHLIKEKRETATLKCYPIPRHDTVYWYQQGPGQDPQFLISFYEKMQSDKGSIPDRFSAQQFSDYHSELNMSSLELGDSALYFCASSLGWTSGTYEQYFGPGTRLTVT.

This clone was counted once. The chain has TRBV7-9 and TRBJ2-7; D is unresolved. The CDR3 is 11 residues long. Per the germline V gene, CDR1 is SEHNR and CDR2 is FQNEAQ (reference sequence). V was trimmed by 5 bases and J by 3 bases, leaving 5 bases between them. The CDR3 DNA follows: TGTGCCAGCAGCAGTCTCTACGAGCAGTACTTC. Its translation is CASSSLYEQYF.

Comment on this clone: A read error may produce the germline difference seen at one junction end. V is TRBV2 and J is TRBJ2-3; tentatively, D is TRBD2 (6 bases). The CDR3 spans 15 residues. CDR1 and CDR2 from the germline V gene are SNHLY and FYNNEI. CDR3 protein: CASREGPDYTDTQYF. For the CDR3, the DNA is TGTGCCAGCAGGGAAGGGCCGGACTACACAGATACGCAGTATTTT.

A single count supports this clone. This sequence joins TRBV29-1 and TRBJ1-5; maybe TRBD1 (5 bases). Germline V gene data show CDR1 as SQVTM and CDR2 as ANQGSEA. V lost 4 bases and J 7 bases, leaving 11 bases between the germline ends. CDR3 length equals 12 residues. The CDR3 loop reads CSVGGLNQPQHF. CDR3 in DNA: TGCAGCGTTGGGGGACTTAACCAGCCCCAGCATTTT.

The CDR3 sequence is CASSVEGPEAFF. CDR3 sequence (DNA): TGCGCCAGCAGCGTCGAGGGACCTGAAGCTTTCTTT. The chain links TRBV5-1 to TRBJ1-1, with TRBD1 as a possible D gene (5 bases). The length of the CDR3 is 12 residues. Between the trimmed V and J ends, which lost 4 bases and 6 bases, there was a span of 10 bases. CDR1 is SGHRS, CDR2 YFSETQ, per germline.

J is TRBJ2-5 and V is TRBV30; D is ambiguous. Per the germline V gene, CDR1 is GTSNPN and CDR2 is SVGIG (reference sequence). Trimming cost V 1 base and J 5 bases, with 17 bases left between them. This CDR3 has 15 residues. This CDR3 is CAWSARDRQWETQYF. The CDR3, as DNA: TGTGCCTGGAGTGCTAGAGACCGACAATGGGAGACCCAGTACTTC.

The CDR3 reads CASSIVDGLAKNIQYF. CDR3 DNA: TGTGCCAGTAGTATAGTAGACGGGTTAGCCAAAAACATTCAGTACTTC. The chain combines TRBV19 with TRBJ2-4; D gene unclear. Looked up from germline, CDR1 is LNHDA and CDR2 is SQIVND (reference sequence). This CDR3 is built from 16 residues. The V end was cut by 1 base, the J end by 0 bases, with 10 bases between.

The genes are TRBV28 and TRBJ2-1; the D call may be TRBD1 or TRBD2 (6 bases each). CDR3 length: 14 residues. The germline V gene has CDR1 MDHEN and CDR2 SYDVKM. Between the trimmed V and J ends, which lost 3 bases and 10 bases, there was a span of 16 bases. The CDR3 sequence is CASSLGGSQTEQFF. CDR3 coding DNA: TGTGCCAGCAGTTTGGGGGGCAGTCAAACCGAGCAGTTCTTC.

The chain uses TRBV4-1 and TRBJ2-1; D possibly matches TRBD1 or TRBD2 (5 bases each). This CDR3 spans 16 amino acids. The ends were cut back, 2 bases at V and 5 bases at J, with 16 bases in the middle. Germline lookup yields CDR1 MGHRA and CDR2 YSYEKL. In DNA form, the CDR3 reads TGCGCCAGCAGCCAAAGAGGGGACCCCGCGGACAATGAGCAGTTCTTC. Translating gives CASSQRGDPADNEQFF.